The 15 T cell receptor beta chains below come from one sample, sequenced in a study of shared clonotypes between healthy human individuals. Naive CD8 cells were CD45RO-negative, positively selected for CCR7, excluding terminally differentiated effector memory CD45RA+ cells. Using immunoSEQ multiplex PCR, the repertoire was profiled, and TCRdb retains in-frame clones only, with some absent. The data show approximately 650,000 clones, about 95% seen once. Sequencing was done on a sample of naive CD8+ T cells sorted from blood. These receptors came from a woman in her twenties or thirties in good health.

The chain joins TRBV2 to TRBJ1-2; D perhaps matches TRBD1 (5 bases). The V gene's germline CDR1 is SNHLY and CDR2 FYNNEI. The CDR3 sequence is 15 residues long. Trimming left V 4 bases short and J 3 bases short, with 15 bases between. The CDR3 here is CASSGRAGTHYGYTF. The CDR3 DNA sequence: TGTGCCAGCAGTGGCCGTGCGGGGACCCACTATGGCTACACCTTC.

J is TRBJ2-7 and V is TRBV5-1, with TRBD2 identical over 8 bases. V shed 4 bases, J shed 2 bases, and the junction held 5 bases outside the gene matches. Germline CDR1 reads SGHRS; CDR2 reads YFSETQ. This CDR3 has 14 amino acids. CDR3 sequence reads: CASSGLAGAYEQYF. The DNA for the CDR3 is TGCGCCAGCAGCGGCCTAGCGGGCGCCTACGAGCAGTACTTC.

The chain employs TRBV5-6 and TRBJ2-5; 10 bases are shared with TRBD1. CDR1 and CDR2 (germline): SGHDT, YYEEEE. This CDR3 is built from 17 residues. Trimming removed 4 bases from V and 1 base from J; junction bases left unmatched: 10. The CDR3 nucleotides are TGTGCCAGCAGCCCAAAATACTGGACAGGGGGCCAAGAGACCCAGTACTTC. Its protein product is CASSPKYWTGGQETQYF.

The CDR3 DNA reads TGTGCCAGCAGCCGGACAGCGAACGAGCAGTACTTC. Encoded protein: CASSRTANEQYF. The V call is TRBV5-4, the J call TRBJ2-7; tentatively, D is TRBD1 (6 bases). In germline, CDR1 is SGHNT, CDR2 YYREEE (reference sequence). CDR3 length equals 12 residues. Deletions cut 4 bases from V and 5 bases from J, with 10 bases between.

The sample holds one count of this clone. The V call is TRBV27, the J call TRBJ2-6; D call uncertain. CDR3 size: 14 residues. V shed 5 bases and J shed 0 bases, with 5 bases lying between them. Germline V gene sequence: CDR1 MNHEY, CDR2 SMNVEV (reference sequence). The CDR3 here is CASSQYSGANVLTF. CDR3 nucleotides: TGTGCCAGCAGTCAGTACTCTGGGGCCAACGTCCTGACTTTC.

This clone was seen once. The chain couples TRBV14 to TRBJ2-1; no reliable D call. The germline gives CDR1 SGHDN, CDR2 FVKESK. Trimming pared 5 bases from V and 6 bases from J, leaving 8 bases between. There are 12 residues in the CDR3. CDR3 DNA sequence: TGTGCCAGCAGCTTATCGGGCAATGAGCAGTTCTTC. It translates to CASSLSGNEQFF.

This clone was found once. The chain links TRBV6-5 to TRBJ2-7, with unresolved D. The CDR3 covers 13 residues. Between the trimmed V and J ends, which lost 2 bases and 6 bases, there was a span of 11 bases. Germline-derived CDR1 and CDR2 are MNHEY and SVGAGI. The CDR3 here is CASSYGIGSEQYF. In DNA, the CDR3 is TGTGCCAGCAGTTACGGGATAGGTAGCGAGCAGTACTTC.

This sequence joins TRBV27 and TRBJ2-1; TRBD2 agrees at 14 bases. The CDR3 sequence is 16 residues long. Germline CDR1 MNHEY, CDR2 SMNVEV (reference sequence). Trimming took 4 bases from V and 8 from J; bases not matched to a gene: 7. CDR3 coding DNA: TGTGCCAGCAGTTCCTACCCGGGACTAGCGGGAGATGAGCAGTTCTTC. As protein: CASSSYPGLAGDEQFF.

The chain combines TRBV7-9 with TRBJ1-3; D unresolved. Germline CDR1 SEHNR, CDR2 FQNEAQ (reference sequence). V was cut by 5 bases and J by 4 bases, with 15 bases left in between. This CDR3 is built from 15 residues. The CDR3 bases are TGTGCCAGCAGCCCACCGACGGGGTACGGAAACACCATATATTTT. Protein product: CASSPPTGYGNTIYF. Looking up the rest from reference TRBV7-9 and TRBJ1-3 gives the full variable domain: DTGVSQNPRHKITKRGQNVTFRCDPISEHNRLYWYRQTLGQGPEFLTYFQNEAQLEKSRLLSDRFSAERPKGSFSTLEIQRTEQGDSAMYLCASSPPTGYGNTIYFGEGSWLTVV.

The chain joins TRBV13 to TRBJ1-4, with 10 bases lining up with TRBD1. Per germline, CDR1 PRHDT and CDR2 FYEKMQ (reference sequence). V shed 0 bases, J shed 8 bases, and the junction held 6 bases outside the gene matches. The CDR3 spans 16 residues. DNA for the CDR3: TGTGCCAGCAGCTTAGGATTGGGGACAGGGGTCGAAAAACTGTTTTTT. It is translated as CASSLGLGTGVEKLFF.

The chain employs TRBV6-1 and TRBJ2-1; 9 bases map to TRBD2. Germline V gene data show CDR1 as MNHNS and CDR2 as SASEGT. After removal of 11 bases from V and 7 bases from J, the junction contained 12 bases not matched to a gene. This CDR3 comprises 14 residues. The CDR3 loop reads CAGGSGRIVNEQFF. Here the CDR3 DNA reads TGTGCCGGGGGGAGCGGGAGGATCGTAAATGAGCAGTTCTTC.

The CDR3 DNA reads as TGTGCCAGCTTGGTTAGAAACACCGGGGAGCTGTTTTTT. Its translation: CASLVRNTGELFF. J is TRBJ2-2 and V is TRBV5-6; no firm D call. V was clipped by 7 bases and J by 2 bases, with 9 bases between them. The length of the CDR3 is 13 residues. In germline, CDR1 is SGHDT, CDR2 YYEEEE. Using reference TRBV5-6 and TRBJ2-2 for the parts outside the CDR3, the full variable domain is DAGVTQSPTHLIKTRGQQVTLRCSPKSGHDTVSWYQQALGQGPQFIFQYYEEEERQRGNFPDRFSGHQFPNYSSELNVNALLLGDSALYLCASLVRNTGELFFGEGSRLTVL.

The CDR3 DNA follows: TGTGCCAGCAGTGAAGCGGTGACTAGCAACAATGAGCAGTTCTTC. It codes for CASSEAVTSNNEQFF. This sequence joins TRBV2 and TRBJ2-1; 7 nucleotides align to TRBD2. The V gene end was trimmed by 0 bases and the J gene end by 5 bases; junction bases not matched to a gene: 4. The V gene's germline CDR1 is SNHLY and CDR2 FYNNEI. This CDR3 is 15 amino acids long. Complete variable domain (other parts from reference TRBV2 and TRBJ2-1): EPEVTQTPSHQVTQMGQEVILRCVPISNHLYFYWYRQILGQKVEFLVSFYNNEISEKSEIFDDQFSVERPDGSNFTLKIRSTKLEDSAMYFCASSEAVTSNNEQFFGPGTRLTVL.

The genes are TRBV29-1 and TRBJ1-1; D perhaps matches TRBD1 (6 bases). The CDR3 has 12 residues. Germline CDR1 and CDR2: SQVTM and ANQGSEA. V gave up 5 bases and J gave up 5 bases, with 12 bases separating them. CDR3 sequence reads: CSVTQGGTEAFF. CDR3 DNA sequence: TGCAGCGTTACCCAAGGGGGAACTGAAGCTTTCTTT.

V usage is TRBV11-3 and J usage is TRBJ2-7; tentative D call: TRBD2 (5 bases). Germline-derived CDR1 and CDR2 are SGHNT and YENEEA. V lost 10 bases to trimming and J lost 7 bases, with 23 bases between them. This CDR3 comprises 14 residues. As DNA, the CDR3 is TGTGCCACCTGCCCCCGGTGGGGAGAGTGGGAGCAGTACTTC. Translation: CATCPRWGEWEQYF.